This TCR beta chain was identified in a study of human T cells and chemical hapten exposure listed by TCRdb under 2021. Context from the whole study: For sensitization, 2% DPC in acetone was applied to a roughly 2 cm by roughly 2 cm area of upper inner arm skin. Throughout the approximately 22-week study period, patients were also given weekly therapeutic DPC doses on the scalp. Patch testing was performed on the upper back with Finn chambers containing 0.01% DPC, and the patch tests were scored after 6 days according to International Contact Dermatitis Research Group standards. The patient cohort, mostly female, included alopecia areata with under or over 50% scalp involvement, alopecia totalis and alopecia universalis. The libraries were sequenced as a pool, and the TCR yield per sample differed mostly because of small variations in library volumes within the pool. This study followed changes in the peripheral blood TCR repertoire in vivo during primary and secondary sensitization of alopecia patients to the hapten diphenylcyclopropenone (DPC). Blood was sampled from patients pre-sensitization (week 0) and at 2, 6 and about 24 weeks after DPC sensitization. About 27 alopecia patients gave blood for TCR sequencing at one to four time points (pre-sensitization, 2, 6 and 24 weeks).

Overall study outcomes, separate from this receptor: Compared with pre-sensitization or healthy control sets, expanded TCRs formed significantly more large CDR3 similarity clusters, which is consistent with antigen-driven responses. After repeated subsampling, changes were observed in the strength of the expansion versus patch-test correlation and in the threshold at which the correlation became significant. DPC sensitization did not change the number of TCRs with a frequency above 1 in 1000, and there was no evidence of changes in global repertoire structure. The number of PT1 expanded TCRs positively correlated with patch test score, significant at thresholds 8, 16 and 32 but not 4. All patients had alopecia, a presumed autoimmune disease, so their immune response might differ from that of healthy individuals.

Comment on this clonotype: Its antigen is not yet known. No much larger clone is present one base from it, and per-base qualities are unavailable.

Library prep was done by RACE. Instrument used: NextSeq 500. Library preparation attached unique molecular identifiers to individual cDNA molecules for quantitative, reproducible TCR counting. From each blood RNA sample, both TCR alpha and TCR beta chains were sequenced. Processing in the source paper ran as follows. The median number of TCRs per sample was roughly 100,000, ranging from about 20,000 to 700,000. The Decombinator software suite was used to annotate the V, J and CDR3 of the TCR reads. For the PS versus PT1 abundance plots, all samples were subsampled to the same number of TCRs (28,000). Expanded TCRs were defined as absent before sensitization and observed at least eight times at the 2-week time point. TCRdb reanalyzed the raw reads on its own, using fastp at Q25 for trimming and MiXCR for clone calling, and kept in-frame beta chains. Each CDR3 protein appears once, grouped with its most common genes and DNA. TCRdb's processing, not the authors' own work, is the source of the V and J calls. Counted in this sample were about 100,000 distinct CDR3 sequences; about 10% of them appeared once. The ten top clones hold 3% to 4% of the sample.

The CDR3, cysteine through phenylalanine, is 13 amino acids long. Only the CDR3 region is kept as DNA, spanning 39 bases read in frame from base 1. Sequences SEHNR (CDR1) and FQNEAQ (CDR2) are obtained from the germline V gene (reference sequence). The junction carries 14 bases between V and J, which are trimmed by 6 bases and 6 bases respectively. The sample's time point label, decoded: patch test 1, 2 weeks after DPC sensitization. In light of the paper, this sample's treatment or condition label describes: therapeutic diphenylcyclopropenone sensitization with weekly scalp DPC. Blood at each patch-test visit was drawn before the patch test was applied. Eligible patients were aged 18 to 70, diagnosed with alopecia, deemed suitable for DPC therapy, and excluded if pregnant. Total RNA was extracted from unfractionated whole blood collected in Tempus Blood RNA tubes.

Specimen: whole blood, collected in connection with sensitization to the hapten diphenylcyclopropenone (DPC). Recombination joined TRBV7-9 with TRBJ1-2; TRBD1 is perhaps the D gene, given 6 matching bases. The sequence derives from a woman between 40 and 55 years old with alopecia areata. Some clones in this sample may be carry-over from other donors' samples. The sequenced DNA is TGTGCCAGCAGTCCGGACAGCCACAATGGCTACACCTTC. This translates into CASSPDSHNGYTF.